Following are 15 T cell receptor beta chains from one sample sequenced in a study of T cell repertoires in cytomegalovirus infection. TCRdb reanalysed the reads using MiXCR and keeps one entry per CDR3 protein. The sample has around 120,000 distinct CDR3 sequences; 7% to 9.5% are singletons. Sequencing was performed on PBMCs. Source of these receptors: a human donor in good health (CMV status not recorded). Some clones in this sample may be carry-over from other donors' samples.

This clonotype has ten or more counts. The gene calls are TRBV7-2 and TRBJ2-1, with 7 bases fitting TRBD1. The CDR3 has 16 residues. Germline trimming cut 0 bases from V and 5 bases from J; bases unmatched to any gene: 7. Germline V gene data show CDR1 as SGHTA and CDR2 as FQGNSA. The CDR3, as DNA: TGTGCCAGCAGCTTAGCGTCCAGGGGGACCGACAATGAGCAGTTCTTC. Translated, it gives CASSLASRGTDNEQFF.

The rearrangement links TRBV15 to TRBJ2-5; D is uncertain. Per germline, CDR1 LNHNV and CDR2 YYDKDF (reference sequence). The CDR3 runs 14 residues. The germline V and J ends were trimmed by 0 bases and 4 bases, with 9 bases remaining between them. The CDR3 here is CATSRDNYLETQYF. CDR3 DNA sequence: TGTGCCACCAGCAGAGATAACTACCTAGAGACCCAGTACTTC.

The CDR3 reads CASSVDQGGNQPQHF. In nucleotides, the CDR3 is TGTGCCAGCAGCGTCGATCAGGGAGGCAATCAGCCCCAGCATTTT. The chain couples TRBV9 to TRBJ1-5; TRBD1 is a possible D gene (5 bases). This CDR3 region has 15 residues. Trimming cost V 2 bases and J 2 bases, with 11 bases left between them. CDR1 is SGDLS, CDR2 YYNGEE, per germline.

The V call is TRBV18, the J call TRBJ1-4; D unclear. Trimming left V 6 bases short and J 4 bases short, with 12 bases between. Germline loops: CDR1 KGHSH, CDR2 LQKENI. This CDR3 is 14 amino acids long. This chain's CDR3 is CASSLRTLNEKLFF. DNA for the CDR3: TGTGCCAGCTCCCTCAGGACCCTTAATGAAAAACTGTTTTTT.

This clonotype has at least ten counts. The chain couples TRBV7-2 to TRBJ2-7; D gene ambiguous. With 1 base removed from V and 6 bases from J, the gap between germline ends came to 10 bases. The CDR3 is made up of 13 amino acids. Germline assignment: CDR1 SGHTA and CDR2 FQGNSA. CDR3 in DNA: TGTGCCAGCAGCTTAGGCCAAATGGGCGAGCAGTACTTC. It specifies CASSLGQMGEQYF.

The chain employs TRBV7-2 and TRBJ2-3, with D unclear. The CDR3 covers 13 residues. V was shortened by 5 bases and J by 10 bases, with 16 bases between the two germline ends. Germline V gene lookup returns CDR1 SGHTA and CDR2 FQGNSA. CDR3 DNA: TGTGCCAGCAGCCCCCGCGTTGTGTTGTCGCAGTATTTT. Translation gives CASSPRVVLSQYF. Full variable domain (rest looked up from reference TRBV7-2 and TRBJ2-3): GAGVSQSPSNKVTEKGKDVELRCDPISGHTALYWYRQSLGQGLEFLIYFQGNSAPDKSGLPSDRFSAERTGGSVSTLTIQRTQQEDSAVYLCASSPRVVLSQYFGPGTRLTVL.

The table lists this clonotype with many counts. CDR3 nucleotides: TGTGCCAGCAGCTTAATCAGACAGGGGGCACCCCTCCACTTT. Translation gives CASSLIRQGAPLHF. J is TRBJ1-6 and V is TRBV7-2, with 9 positions matching TRBD1. The CDR3 has 14 amino acids. V gave up 2 bases and J gave up 11 bases; unmatched junction bases: 4. Germline lookup yields CDR1 SGHTA and CDR2 FQGNSA.

The sample holds a few counts of this clonotype. The chain uses TRBV19 and TRBJ2-4, with 9 bases aligning to TRBD1. Losses at the gene ends were 5 bases for V and 1 base for J; bases not matched to a gene: 9. The CDR3 consists of 17 residues. Germline V gene sequence: CDR1 LNHDA, CDR2 SQIVND (reference sequence). The CDR3 here is CASSENRGLGAKNIQYF. Written as DNA, the CDR3 is TGTGCCAGTAGTGAAAACAGGGGGCTTGGGGCCAAAAACATTCAGTACTTC.

This clonotype was counted ten times or more. The CDR3 protein is CASSRGTANTEAFF. CDR3 nucleotides: TGTGCCAGCAGCAGAGGGACAGCGAACACTGAAGCTTTCTTT. The chain recombines TRBV7-2 with TRBJ1-1; TRBD1 aligns across 7 bases. CDR1 and CDR2 from the germline V gene are SGHTA and FQGNSA. The V gene end was trimmed by 5 bases and the J gene end by 1 base; junction bases not matched to a gene: 4. This CDR3 contains 14 residues.

In this sample, this clonotype turned up a few times. The rearrangement links TRBV19 to TRBJ2-1; 8 positions agree with TRBD1. The J segment lost 3 bases and the V segment lost 2 bases, leaving 3 bases of the junction unmatched. This CDR3 comprises 15 residues. The germline gives CDR1 LNHDA, CDR2 SQIVND (reference sequence). CDR3 protein: CASSIQGADYNEQFF. The CDR3 nucleotides read TGTGCCAGTAGTATACAGGGGGCGGACTACAATGAGCAGTTCTTC.

In this sample, this clonotype turned up many times. The chain links TRBV10-2 to TRBJ2-3; a weak D match, TRBD2 (5 bases). Trimming stripped 2 bases from V and 10 bases from J, with 10 bases between. This CDR3 has 12 residues. Germline-derived CDR1 and CDR2 are WSHSY and SAAADI. The DNA of the CDR3 is TGCGCCAGCAGTGAGGTGCCTAGCTCGCAGTATTTT. Encoded protein: CASSEVPSSQYF.

The table lists this clonotype with many counts. The J gene is TRBJ2-1, the V gene TRBV15; no clear D. In germline, CDR1 is LNHNV, CDR2 YYDKDF (reference sequence). This CDR3 contains 14 residues. V was shortened by 0 bases and J by 0 bases, with 3 bases between the two germline ends. The CDR3 protein is CATSRESSYNEQFF. Written as DNA, the CDR3 is TGTGCCACCAGCAGAGAAAGCTCCTACAATGAGCAGTTCTTC.

Many counts were recorded for this clonotype. The chain has TRBV29-1 and TRBJ1-2; D is unresolved. Germline lookup yields CDR1 SQVTM and CDR2 ANQGSEA. V was cut by 3 bases and J by 6 bases, with 14 bases left in between. The length of the CDR3 is 13 residues. CDR3 protein: CSVEDSRQDGYTF. The DNA for the CDR3 is TGCAGCGTTGAGGATTCCCGGCAGGATGGCTACACCTTC.

The V gene is TRBV20-1, the J gene TRBJ2-4; 9 bases line up with TRBD1. Germline lookup yields CDR1 DFQATT and CDR2 SNEGSKA (reference sequence). The CDR3 sequence is 14 residues long. The ends lost 6 bases at V and 10 bases at J; junction bases unmatched: 13. CDR3 loop: CSAPDRGGFGIQYF. In DNA form, the CDR3 reads TGCAGTGCCCCGGACAGGGGTGGGTTCGGGATTCAGTACTTC.

The chain has TRBV7-9 and TRBJ2-5; tentative D call: TRBD2 (5 bases). Germline CDR1 SEHNR, CDR2 FQNEAQ (reference sequence). V was trimmed by 3 bases and J by 5 bases, leaving 10 bases between them. The CDR3 extends over 13 amino acids. The CDR3 nucleotides read TGTGCCAGCAGCTTCGCCGGGGAGGAGACCCAGTACTTC. This gives the protein CASSFAGEETQYF.